The TCR beta chain described here comes from a study of blood T cell repertoires in COVID-19. The overall study: Whether acute or convalescent, the COVID-19 samples came from the United States, Italy and Spain. PBMCs, B-cell-depleted T cells, or T cells were the source of the cDNA or gDNA that made up the material.

Trimming at V came to 7 bases and at J to 0 bases, leaving 9 bases not matched to a gene. The CDR3 spans 14 residues. Germline V gene lookup returns CDR1 SQVTM and CDR2 ANQGSEA. Per the original data handling: Amplification of reference gene primers was used by the study to estimate nucleated cell counts. The assay was immunoSEQ multiplex PCR, and TCRdb's table has in-frame clones only and misses some. V and J calls and clone size are those listed in that table; D and trimming were worked out from the DNA. Here the sample spans about 160,000 clones, around 90% being singletons. The V gene is TRBV29-1, the J gene TRBJ2-7; 7 nucleotides line up with TRBD1. The sequencing input was peripheral blood. The sequence was obtained from a woman aged 60-75 years who had recovered from COVID-19. The CDR3 sequence is CSAPSDRSSYEQYF. The DNA of the CDR3 is TGCAGCGCCCCCTCGGACAGGAGCTCCTACGAGCAGTACTTC.